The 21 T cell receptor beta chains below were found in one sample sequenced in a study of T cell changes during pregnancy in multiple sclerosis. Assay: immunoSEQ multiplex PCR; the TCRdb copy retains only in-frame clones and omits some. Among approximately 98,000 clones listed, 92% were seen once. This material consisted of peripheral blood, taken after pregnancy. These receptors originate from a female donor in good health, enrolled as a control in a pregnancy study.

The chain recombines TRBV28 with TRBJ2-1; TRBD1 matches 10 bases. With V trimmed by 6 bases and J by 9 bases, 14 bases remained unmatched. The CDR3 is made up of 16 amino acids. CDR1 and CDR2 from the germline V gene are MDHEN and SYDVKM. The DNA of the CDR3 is TGTGCCAGCAGCCCCACAACCGGGACAGGGGTCCTTGAGCAGTTCTTC. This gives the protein CASSPTTGTGVLEQFF.

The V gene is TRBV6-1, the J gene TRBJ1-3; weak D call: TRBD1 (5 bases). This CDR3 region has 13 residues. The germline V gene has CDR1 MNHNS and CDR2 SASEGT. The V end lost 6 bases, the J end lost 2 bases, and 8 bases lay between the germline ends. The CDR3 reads CASSQGPGNTIYF. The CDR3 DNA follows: TGTGCCAGCAGCCAGGGTCCTGGAAACACCATATATTTT.

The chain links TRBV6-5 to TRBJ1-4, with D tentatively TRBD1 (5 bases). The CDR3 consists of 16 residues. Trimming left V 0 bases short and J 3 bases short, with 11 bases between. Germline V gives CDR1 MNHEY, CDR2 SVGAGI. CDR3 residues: CASSYSNTGANEKLFF. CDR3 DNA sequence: TGTGCCAGCAGTTACTCGAACACAGGCGCTAATGAAAAACTGTTTTTT.

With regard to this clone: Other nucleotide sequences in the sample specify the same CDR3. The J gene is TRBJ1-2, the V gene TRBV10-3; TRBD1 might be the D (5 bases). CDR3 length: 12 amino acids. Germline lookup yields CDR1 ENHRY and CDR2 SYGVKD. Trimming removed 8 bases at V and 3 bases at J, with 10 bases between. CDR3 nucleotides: TGTGCCATCTCTTCGGGGGACTATGGCTACACCTTC. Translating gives CAISSGDYGYTF.

For the CDR3, the DNA is TGTGCCAGCAGCTTAGGAGGGAATAGCAATCAGCCCCAGCATTTT. It yields the protein CASSLGGNSNQPQHF. The J gene is TRBJ1-5, the V gene TRBV7-6; no clear D gene. CDR1 and CDR2 from the germline V gene are SGHVS and FNYEAQ. CDR3 size: 15 residues. V was cut by 1 base and J by 0 bases, with 7 bases left in between.

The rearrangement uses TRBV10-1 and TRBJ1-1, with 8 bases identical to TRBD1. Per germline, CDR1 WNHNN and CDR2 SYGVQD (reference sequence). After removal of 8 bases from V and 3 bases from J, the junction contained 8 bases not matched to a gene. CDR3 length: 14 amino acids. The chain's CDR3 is CASSARGPDTEAFF. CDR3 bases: TGCGCCAGCTCAGCCAGGGGGCCTGACACTGAAGCTTTCTTT.

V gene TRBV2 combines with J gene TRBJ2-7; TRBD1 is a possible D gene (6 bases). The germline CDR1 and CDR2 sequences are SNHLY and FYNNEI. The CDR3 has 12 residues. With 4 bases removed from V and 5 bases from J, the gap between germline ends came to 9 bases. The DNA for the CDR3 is TGTGCCAGCAGTGCAAGGGGGAACGAGCAGTACTTC. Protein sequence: CASSARGNEQYF.

This CDR3 is CASSHSGQSYNEQFF. CDR3 DNA: TGTGCCAGCAGCCACAGCGGGCAGTCCTACAATGAGCAGTTCTTC. The chain recombines TRBV7-2 with TRBJ2-1, with D perhaps TRBD2 (6 bases). Germline V CDR1 and CDR2: SGHTA, FQGNSA. The CDR3 length is 15 residues. Deletions cut 5 bases from V and 1 base from J, with 12 bases between.

The CDR3 DNA reads as TGTGCCAGCAGCTCGACCCGGGACACAGCCTACGAGCAGTACTTC. It encodes CASSSTRDTAYEQYF. The chain has TRBV7-9 and TRBJ2-7; weak D call: TRBD1 (6 bases). Germline V gene sequence: CDR1 SEHNR, CDR2 FQNEAQ (reference sequence). This CDR3 is 15 amino acids long. Trimming left V 4 bases short and J 2 bases short, with 15 bases between.

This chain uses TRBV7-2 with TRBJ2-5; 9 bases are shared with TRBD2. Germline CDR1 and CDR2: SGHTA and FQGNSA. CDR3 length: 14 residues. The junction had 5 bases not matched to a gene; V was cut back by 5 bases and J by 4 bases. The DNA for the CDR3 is TGTGCCAGCAGCCCTGGGACTAGCCGAGAGACCCAGTACTTC. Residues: CASSPGTSRETQYF.

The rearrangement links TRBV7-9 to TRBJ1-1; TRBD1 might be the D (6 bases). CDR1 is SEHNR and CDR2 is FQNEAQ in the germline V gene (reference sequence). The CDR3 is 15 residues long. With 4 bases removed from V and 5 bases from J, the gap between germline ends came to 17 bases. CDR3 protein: CASSSYRGGKTEAFF. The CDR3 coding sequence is TGTGCCAGCAGCTCCTACCGGGGGGGCAAGACTGAAGCTTTCTTT.

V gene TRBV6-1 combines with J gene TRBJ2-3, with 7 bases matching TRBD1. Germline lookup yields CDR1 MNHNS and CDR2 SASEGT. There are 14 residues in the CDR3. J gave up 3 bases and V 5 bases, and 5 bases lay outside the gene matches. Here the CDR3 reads CASSPRQGTDTQYF. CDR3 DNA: TGTGCCAGCAGTCCCCGACAGGGAACAGATACGCAGTATTTT.

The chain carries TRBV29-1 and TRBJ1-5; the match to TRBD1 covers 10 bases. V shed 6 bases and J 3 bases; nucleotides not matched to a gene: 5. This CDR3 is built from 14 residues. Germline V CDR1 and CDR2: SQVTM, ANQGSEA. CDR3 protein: CSVRTGGINQPQHF. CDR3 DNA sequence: TGCAGCGTCAGGACAGGGGGAATCAATCAGCCCCAGCATTTT.

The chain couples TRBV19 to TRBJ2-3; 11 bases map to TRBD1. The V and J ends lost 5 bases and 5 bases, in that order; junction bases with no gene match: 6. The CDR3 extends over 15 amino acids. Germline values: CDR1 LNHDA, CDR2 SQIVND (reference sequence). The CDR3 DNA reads TGTGCCAGTAGTCGAACCGGGACAGGGGGAGATACGCAGTATTTT. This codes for CASSRTGTGGDTQYF.

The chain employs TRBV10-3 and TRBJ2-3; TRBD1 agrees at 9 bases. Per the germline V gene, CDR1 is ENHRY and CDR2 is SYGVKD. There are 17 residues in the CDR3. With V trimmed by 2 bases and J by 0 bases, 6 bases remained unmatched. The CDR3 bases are TGTGCCATCAGTGAGACCCGACAGGGGGGGAGCACAGATACGCAGTATTTT. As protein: CAISETRQGGSTDTQYF.

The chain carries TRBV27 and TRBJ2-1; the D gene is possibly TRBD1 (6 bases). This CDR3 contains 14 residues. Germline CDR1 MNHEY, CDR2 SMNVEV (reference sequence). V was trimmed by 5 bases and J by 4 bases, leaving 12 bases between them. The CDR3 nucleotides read TGTGCCAGCAGTCAGGGGCCTTTGTACAATGAGCAGTTCTTC. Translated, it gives CASSQGPLYNEQFF.

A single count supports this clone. The CDR3 coding sequence is TGTGCCAGCGGACGGGACACGGGCCTGGAGACCCAGTACTTC. Amino acids: CASGRDTGLETQYF. The genes are TRBV6-5 and TRBJ2-5, with D possibly TRBD1 on 6 matching bases. Germline V gene lookup returns CDR1 MNHEY and CDR2 SVGAGI. This CDR3 is 14 amino acids long. Trimming stripped 8 bases from V and 5 bases from J, with 18 bases between.

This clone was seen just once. The CDR3 region is CASSLGPSGNTDTQYF. The DNA for the CDR3 is TGTGCCAGCAGCTTGGGACCTAGCGGGAACACAGATACGCAGTATTTT. The chain uses TRBV5-8 and TRBJ2-3; 9 bases agree with TRBD2. Germline V gene lookup returns CDR1 SGHTS and CDR2 YDEGEE. The CDR3 extends over 16 amino acids. V dropped 0 bases and J dropped 2; count of bases not matched to a gene: 4.

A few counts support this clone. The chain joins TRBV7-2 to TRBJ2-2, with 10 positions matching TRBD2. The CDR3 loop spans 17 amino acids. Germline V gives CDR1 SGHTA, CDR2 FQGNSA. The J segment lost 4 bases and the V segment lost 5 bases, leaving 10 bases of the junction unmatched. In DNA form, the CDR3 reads TGTGCCAGCAGCCCAGCCTCGCTAGCGGGGGCCACCGGGGAGCTGTTTTTT. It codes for CASSPASLAGATGELFF.

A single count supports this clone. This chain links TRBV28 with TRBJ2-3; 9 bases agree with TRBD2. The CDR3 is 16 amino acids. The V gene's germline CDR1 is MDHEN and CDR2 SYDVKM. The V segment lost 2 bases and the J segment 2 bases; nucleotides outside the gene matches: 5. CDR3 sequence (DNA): TGTGCCAGCAGTTTACAGGCGGGGGGGACCACAGATACGCAGTATTTT. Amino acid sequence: CASSLQAGGTTDTQYF.

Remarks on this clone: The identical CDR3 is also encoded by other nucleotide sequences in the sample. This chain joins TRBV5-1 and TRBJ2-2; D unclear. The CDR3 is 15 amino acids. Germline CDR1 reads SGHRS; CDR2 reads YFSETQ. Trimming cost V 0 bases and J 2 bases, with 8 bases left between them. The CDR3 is CASSLDLANTGELFF. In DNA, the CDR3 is TGCGCCAGCAGCTTGGATTTAGCAAACACCGGGGAGCTGTTTTTT. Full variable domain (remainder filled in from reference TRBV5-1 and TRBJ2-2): KAGVTQTPRYLIKTRGQQVTLSCSPISGHRSVSWYQQTPGQGLQFLFEYFSETQRNKGNFPGRFSGRQFSNSRSEMNVSTLELGDSALYLCASSLDLANTGELFFGEGSRLTVL.